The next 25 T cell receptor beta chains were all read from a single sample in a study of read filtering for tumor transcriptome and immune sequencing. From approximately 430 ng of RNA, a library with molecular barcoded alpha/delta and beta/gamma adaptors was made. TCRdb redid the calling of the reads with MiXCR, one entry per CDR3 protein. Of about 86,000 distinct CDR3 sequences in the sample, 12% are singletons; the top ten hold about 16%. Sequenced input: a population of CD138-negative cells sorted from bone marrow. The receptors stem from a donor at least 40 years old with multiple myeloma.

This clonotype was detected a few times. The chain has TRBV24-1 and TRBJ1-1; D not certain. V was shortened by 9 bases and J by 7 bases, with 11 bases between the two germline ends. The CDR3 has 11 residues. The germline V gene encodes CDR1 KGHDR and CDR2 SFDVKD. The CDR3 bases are TGTGCCACCTCAAGGGCGGGTGAAGCTTTCTTT. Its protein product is CATSRAGEAFF.

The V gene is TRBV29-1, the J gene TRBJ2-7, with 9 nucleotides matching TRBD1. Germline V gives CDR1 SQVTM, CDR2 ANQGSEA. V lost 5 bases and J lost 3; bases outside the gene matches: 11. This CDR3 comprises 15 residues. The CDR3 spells CSVRFRDRADYEQYF. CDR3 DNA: TGCAGCGTTCGCTTCCGGGACAGGGCGGACTACGAGCAGTACTTC.

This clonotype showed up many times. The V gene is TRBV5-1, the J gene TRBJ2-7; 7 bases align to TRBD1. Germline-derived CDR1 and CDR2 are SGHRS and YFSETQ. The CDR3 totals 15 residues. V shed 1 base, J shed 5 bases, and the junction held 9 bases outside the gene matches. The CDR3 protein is CASSLRQGPLDEQYF. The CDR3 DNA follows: TGCGCCAGCAGCTTGAGACAGGGCCCTCTGGACGAGCAGTACTTC.

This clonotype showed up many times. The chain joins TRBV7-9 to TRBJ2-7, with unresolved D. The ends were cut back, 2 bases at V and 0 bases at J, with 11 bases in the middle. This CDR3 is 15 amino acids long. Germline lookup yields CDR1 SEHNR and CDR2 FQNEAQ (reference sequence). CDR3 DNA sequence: TGTGCCAGCAGCTTATATGGAACCAGCTCCTACGAGCAGTACTTC. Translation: CASSLYGTSSYEQYF. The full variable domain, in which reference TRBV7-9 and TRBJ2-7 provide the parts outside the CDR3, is DTGVSQNPRHKITKRGQNVTFRCDPISEHNRLYWYRQTLGQGPEFLTYFQNEAQLEKSRLLSDRFSAERPKGSFSTLEIQRTEQGDSAMYLCASSLYGTSSYEQYFGPGTRLTVT.

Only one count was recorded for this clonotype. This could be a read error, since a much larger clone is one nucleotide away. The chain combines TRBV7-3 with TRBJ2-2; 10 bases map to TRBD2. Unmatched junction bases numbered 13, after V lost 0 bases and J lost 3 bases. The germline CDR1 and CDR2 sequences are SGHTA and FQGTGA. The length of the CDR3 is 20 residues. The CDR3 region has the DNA TGTGCCAGCAGCTTAACGCCCATACTACCTAGCGGGAGTTACACCGGGGAGCTGTTTTTT. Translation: CASSLTPILPSGSYTGELFF.

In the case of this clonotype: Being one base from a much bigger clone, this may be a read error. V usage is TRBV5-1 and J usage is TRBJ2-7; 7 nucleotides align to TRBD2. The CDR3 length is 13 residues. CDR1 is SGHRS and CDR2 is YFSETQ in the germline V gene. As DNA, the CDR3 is TGCTCCAGCAACGGGGGAGGGCCCCACGAGCAGTACTTC. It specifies CSSNGGGPHEQYF.

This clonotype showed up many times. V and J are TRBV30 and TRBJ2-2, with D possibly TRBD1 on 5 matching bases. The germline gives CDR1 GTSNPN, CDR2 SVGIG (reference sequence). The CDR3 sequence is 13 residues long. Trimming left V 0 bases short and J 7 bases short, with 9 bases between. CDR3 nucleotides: TGTGCCTGGAGTGTCCCAGGGTTCGGGGAGCTGTTTTTT. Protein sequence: CAWSVPGFGELFF.

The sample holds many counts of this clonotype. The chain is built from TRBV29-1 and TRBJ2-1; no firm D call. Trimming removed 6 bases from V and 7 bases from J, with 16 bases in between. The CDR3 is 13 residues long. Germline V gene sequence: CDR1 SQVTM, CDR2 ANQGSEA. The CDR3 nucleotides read TGCAGCGTGGGAACGATGTCCGCTAATGAGCAGTTCTTC. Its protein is CSVGTMSANEQFF.

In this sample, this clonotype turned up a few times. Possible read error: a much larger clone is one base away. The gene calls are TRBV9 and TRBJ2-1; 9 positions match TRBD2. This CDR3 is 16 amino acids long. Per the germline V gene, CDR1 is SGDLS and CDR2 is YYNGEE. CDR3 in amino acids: CASSVGLAVSYNGQFF. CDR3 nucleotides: TGTGCCAGCAGCGTAGGACTAGCGGTTTCCTACAATGGGCAGTTCTTC. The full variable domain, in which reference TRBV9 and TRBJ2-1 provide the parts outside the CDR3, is DSGVTQTPKHLITATGQRVTLRCSPRSGDLSVYWYQQSLDQGLQFLIQYYNGEERAKGNILERFSAQQFPDLHSELNLSSLELGDSALYFCASSVGLAVSYNGQFFGPGTRLTVL.

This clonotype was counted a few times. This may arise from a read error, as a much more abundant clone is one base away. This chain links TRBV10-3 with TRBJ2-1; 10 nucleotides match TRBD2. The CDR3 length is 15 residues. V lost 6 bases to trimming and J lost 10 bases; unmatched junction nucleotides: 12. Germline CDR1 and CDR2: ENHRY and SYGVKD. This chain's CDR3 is CAISRTSGRREEQFF. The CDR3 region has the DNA TGTGCCATCAGCCGGACTAGCGGCAGGAGGGAGGAGCAGTTCTTC.

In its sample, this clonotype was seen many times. CDR3 residues: CASSLMTLSSYNEQFF. The CDR3 DNA sequence: TGTGCCAGCAGCTTAATGACCCTGAGCTCCTACAATGAGCAGTTCTTC. The rearrangement links TRBV7-2 to TRBJ2-1; D gene unclear. V dropped 2 bases and J dropped 0 bases, with 11 bases sitting between them. Germline V lookup: CDR1 SGHTA, CDR2 FQGNSA. This CDR3 is built from 16 residues. The full variable domain, its missing parts supplied by reference TRBV7-2 and TRBJ2-1, is GAGVSQSPSNKVTEKGKDVELRCDPISGHTALYWYRQSLGQGLEFLIYFQGNSAPDKSGLPSDRFSAERTGGSVSTLTIQRTQQEDSAVYLCASSLMTLSSYNEQFFGPGTRLTVL.

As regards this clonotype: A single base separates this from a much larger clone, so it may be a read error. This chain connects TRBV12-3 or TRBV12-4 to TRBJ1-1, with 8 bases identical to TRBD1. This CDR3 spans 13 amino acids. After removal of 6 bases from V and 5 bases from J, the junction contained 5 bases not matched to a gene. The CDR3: CASSRTGKTEAFF. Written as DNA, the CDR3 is TGTGCCAGCAGCCGGACAGGGAAGACTGAAGCTTTCTTT.

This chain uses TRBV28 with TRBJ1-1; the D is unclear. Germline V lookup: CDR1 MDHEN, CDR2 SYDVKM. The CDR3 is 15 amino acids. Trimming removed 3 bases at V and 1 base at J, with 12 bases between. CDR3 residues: CASSFSNHGNTEAFF. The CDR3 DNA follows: TGTGCCAGCAGTTTTTCCAACCATGGGAACACTGAAGCTTTCTTT.

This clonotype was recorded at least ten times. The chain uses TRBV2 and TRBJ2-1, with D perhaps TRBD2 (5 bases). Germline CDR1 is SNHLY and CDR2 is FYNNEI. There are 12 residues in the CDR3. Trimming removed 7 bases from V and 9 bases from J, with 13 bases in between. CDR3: CASNMGATEQFF. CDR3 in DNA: TGTGCCAGCAATATGGGAGCGACTGAGCAGTTCTTC.

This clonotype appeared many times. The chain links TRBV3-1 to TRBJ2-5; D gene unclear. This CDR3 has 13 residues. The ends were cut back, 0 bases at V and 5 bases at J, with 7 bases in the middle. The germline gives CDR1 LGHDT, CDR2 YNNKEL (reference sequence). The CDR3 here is CASSQEALETQYF. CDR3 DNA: TGTGCCAGCAGCCAAGAGGCCCTCGAGACCCAGTACTTC.

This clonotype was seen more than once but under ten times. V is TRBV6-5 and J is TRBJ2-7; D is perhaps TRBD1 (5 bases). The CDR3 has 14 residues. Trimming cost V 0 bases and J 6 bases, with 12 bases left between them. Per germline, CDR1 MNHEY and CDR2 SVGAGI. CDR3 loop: CASSYSAGWGEQYF. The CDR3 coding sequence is TGTGCCAGCAGTTACTCGGCAGGGTGGGGCGAGCAGTACTTC.

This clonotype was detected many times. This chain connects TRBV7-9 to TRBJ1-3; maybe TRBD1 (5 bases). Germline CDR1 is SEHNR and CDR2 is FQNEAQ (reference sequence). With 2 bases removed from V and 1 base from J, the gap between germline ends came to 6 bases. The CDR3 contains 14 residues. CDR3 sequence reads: CASSLQGSGNTIYF. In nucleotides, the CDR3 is TGTGCCAGCAGCTTACAGGGTTCTGGAAACACCATATATTTT.

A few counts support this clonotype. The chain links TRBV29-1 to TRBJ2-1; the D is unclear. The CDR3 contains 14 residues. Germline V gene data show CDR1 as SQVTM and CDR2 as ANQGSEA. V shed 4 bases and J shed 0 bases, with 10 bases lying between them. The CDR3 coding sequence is TGCAGCGTTGGAGGCAGAAGCTCCTACAATGAGCAGTTCTTC. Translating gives CSVGGRSSYNEQFF.

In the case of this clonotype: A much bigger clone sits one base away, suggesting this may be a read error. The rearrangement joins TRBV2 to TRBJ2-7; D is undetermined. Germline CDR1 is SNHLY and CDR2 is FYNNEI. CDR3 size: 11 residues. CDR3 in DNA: TGTGCCAGCAGTGAATACTACGTGCAGTACTTC. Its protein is CASSEYYVQYF.

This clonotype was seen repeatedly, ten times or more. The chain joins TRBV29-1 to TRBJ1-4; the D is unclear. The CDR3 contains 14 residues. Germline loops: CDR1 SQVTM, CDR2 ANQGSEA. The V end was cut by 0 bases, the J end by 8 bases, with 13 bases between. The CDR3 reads CSVEEAGLGEKLFF. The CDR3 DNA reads TGCAGCGTTGAAGAAGCGGGGTTGGGGGAAAAACTGTTTTTT.

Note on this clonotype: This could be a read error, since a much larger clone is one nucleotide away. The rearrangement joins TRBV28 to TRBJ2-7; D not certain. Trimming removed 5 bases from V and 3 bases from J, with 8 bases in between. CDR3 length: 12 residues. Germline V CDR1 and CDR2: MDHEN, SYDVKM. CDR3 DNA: TGTGCCAGCAGTACGACTCTCTACGAGCAGTACTTC. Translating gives CASSTTLYEQYF.

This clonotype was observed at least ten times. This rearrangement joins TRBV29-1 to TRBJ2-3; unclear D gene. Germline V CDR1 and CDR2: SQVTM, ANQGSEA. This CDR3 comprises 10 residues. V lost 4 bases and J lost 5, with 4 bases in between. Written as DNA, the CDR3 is TGCAGCGTTGTTGGAGATACGCAGTATTTT. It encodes CSVVGDTQYF.

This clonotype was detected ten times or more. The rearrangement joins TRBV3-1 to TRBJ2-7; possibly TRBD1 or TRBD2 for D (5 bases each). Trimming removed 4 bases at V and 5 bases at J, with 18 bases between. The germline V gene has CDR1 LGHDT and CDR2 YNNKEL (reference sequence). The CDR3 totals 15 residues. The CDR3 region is CASSRGMGVNHEQYF. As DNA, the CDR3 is TGTGCCAGCAGCCGAGGTATGGGGGTTAACCACGAGCAGTACTTC.

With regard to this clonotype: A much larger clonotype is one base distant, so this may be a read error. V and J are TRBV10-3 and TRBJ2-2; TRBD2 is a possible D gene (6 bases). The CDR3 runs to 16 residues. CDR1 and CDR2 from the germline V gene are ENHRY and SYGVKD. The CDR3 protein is CAISESLAANTGELSF. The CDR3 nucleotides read TGTGCCATCAGTGAGTCTTTAGCGGCGAACACCGGGGAGCTGTCTTTT.

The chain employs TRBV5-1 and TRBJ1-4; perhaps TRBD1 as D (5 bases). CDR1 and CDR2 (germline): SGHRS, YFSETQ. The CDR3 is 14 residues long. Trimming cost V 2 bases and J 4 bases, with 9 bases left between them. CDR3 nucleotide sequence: TGCGCCAGCAGCTTTCAGGGAATTAATGAAAAACTGTTTTTT. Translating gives CASSFQGINEKLFF. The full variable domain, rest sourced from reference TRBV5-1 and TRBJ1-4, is KAGVTQTPRYLIKTRGQQVTLSCSPISGHRSVSWYQQTPGQGLQFLFEYFSETQRNKGNFPGRFSGRQFSNSRSEMNVSTLELGDSALYLCASSFQGINEKLFFGSGTQLSVL.